What follows are 11 T cell receptor beta chains derived from one specimen sequenced in a study of cytomegalovirus exposure and HLA in healthy donors. Primers: 60 Vbeta forward and 13 Jbeta reverse. Sequencing used immunoSEQ multiplex PCR; TCRdb keeps in-frame clones, though not all of them. The sample has approximately 97,000 clones; 79% are singletons. Sequencing used PBMCs. The receptors come from a male donor in good health and CMV-seropositive.

The chain joins TRBV5-1 to TRBJ1-1, with TRBD1 matching 8 bases. CDR3 length: 14 amino acids. V shed 6 bases, J shed 1 base, and the junction held 5 bases outside the gene matches. In germline, CDR1 is SGHRS, CDR2 YFSETQ. For the CDR3, the DNA is TGCGCCAGCAAGGACAGGGTTGGGAACACTGAAGCTTTCTTT. Translation gives CASKDRVGNTEAFF.

V usage is TRBV10-2 and J usage is TRBJ1-2; D is unresolved. V lost 6 bases and J 8 bases, leaving 7 bases between the germline ends. Germline V CDR1 and CDR2: WSHSY, SAAADI. CDR3 size: 10 residues. The CDR3 DNA reads as TGCGCCAGCAGGGGAGGGGGCTACACCTTC. Protein product: CASRGGGYTF.

This sequence joins TRBV20-1 and TRBJ2-7; D unclear. Trimming shortened V by 4 bases and J by 7 bases, and 11 bases separated the two germline ends. Germline lookup yields CDR1 DFQATT and CDR2 SNEGSKA (reference sequence). There are 11 residues in the CDR3. The CDR3 sequence: CSAKTGLEQYF. In nucleotides, the CDR3 is TGCAGTGCTAAGACTGGATTGGAGCAGTACTTC.

The rearrangement joins TRBV18 to TRBJ2-3; possibly TRBD1 for D (5 bases). V gave up 1 base and J gave up 2 bases, with 10 bases separating them. CDR3 size: 15 residues. Germline V gene sequence: CDR1 KGHSH, CDR2 LQKENI. The CDR3 sequence is CASSPQGMPTDTQYF. CDR3 in DNA: TGTGCCAGCTCACCACAGGGGATGCCCACAGATACGCAGTATTTT.

The J gene is TRBJ1-2, the V gene TRBV2; D is perhaps TRBD1 (6 bases). Germline V gives CDR1 SNHLY, CDR2 FYNNEI. The V gene lost 5 bases and the J gene lost 4 bases, with 14 bases spanning the gap. The CDR3 has 14 residues. CDR3: CASSLSRGTYGYTF. CDR3 nucleotide sequence: TGTGCCAGCAGTTTGTCCAGGGGCACCTATGGCTACACCTTC. The variable domain in full, with the rest retrieved from reference TRBV2 and TRBJ1-2, is EPEVTQTPSHQVTQMGQEVILRCVPISNHLYFYWYRQILGQKVEFLVSFYNNEISEKSEIFDDQFSVERPDGSNFTLKIRSTKLEDSAMYFCASSLSRGTYGYTFGSGTRLTVV.

The chain joins TRBV30 to TRBJ1-2; 8 nucleotides agree with TRBD1. Germline V gives CDR1 GTSNPN, CDR2 SVGIG (reference sequence). The CDR3 runs to 15 residues. V was clipped by 3 bases and J by 2 bases; unmatched bases: 8. CDR3 sequence: CAWRLQGANNYGYTF. DNA of the CDR3: TGTGCCTGGAGGCTGCAGGGGGCGAACAACTATGGCTACACCTTC.

This clone was recorded once. The rearrangement links TRBV27 to TRBJ2-4; D ambiguous. Germline-derived CDR1 and CDR2 are MNHEY and SMNVEV (reference sequence). Trimming cost V 3 bases and J 1 base, with 7 bases left between them. This CDR3 has 14 amino acids. CDR3: CASSFVAAKNIQYF. DNA of the CDR3: TGTGCCAGCAGTTTTGTGGCTGCCAAAAACATTCAGTACTTC.

This clone appeared a single time. This chain joins TRBV7-9 and TRBJ2-3, with 9 positions matching TRBD1. Germline loops: CDR1 SEHNR, CDR2 FQNEAQ (reference sequence). This CDR3 has 16 residues. V lost 8 bases, J lost 0 bases, and 9 bases stayed unmatched. CDR3 nucleotides: TGTGCCAGCTCTTCCCGGGACAGGGCGAGCACAGATACGCAGTATTTT. This gives the protein CASSSRDRASTDTQYF.

The chain couples TRBV5-1 to TRBJ1-1; D gene unclear. Looked up from germline, CDR1 is SGHRS and CDR2 is YFSETQ. V lost 3 bases, J lost 0 bases, and 9 bases lay in between. The CDR3 sequence is 14 residues long. DNA of the CDR3: TGCGCCAGCAGCTCGGACGGGATGAACACTGAAGCTTTCTTT. It codes for CASSSDGMNTEAFF.

This clone was counted a single time. This chain uses TRBV27 with TRBJ1-6; D gene ambiguous. This CDR3 has 14 amino acids. Germline CDR1 is MNHEY and CDR2 is SMNVEV (reference sequence). V gave up 3 bases and J gave up 6 bases, with 9 bases separating them. As DNA, the CDR3 is TGTGCCAGCAGTTTGCTACGGGGTAATTCACCCCTCCACTTT. Its protein product is CASSLLRGNSPLHF.

The chain combines TRBV10-3 with TRBJ2-2, with D possibly TRBD1 on 6 matching bases. The V gene's germline CDR1 is ENHRY and CDR2 SYGVKD. V lost 7 bases and J lost 2, with 11 bases in between. The CDR3 is 14 residues long. The CDR3 DNA reads as TGTGCCATCATGGAGACAGGAAACACCGGGGAGCTGTTTTTT. This gives the protein CAIMETGNTGELFF.